The rows below give T cell receptor beta chains drawn from one sample of a study of blood T cell repertoires in COVID-19. Produced via immunoSEQ multiplex PCR; TCRdb's table is partial and in-frame only. The repertoire includes about 150,000 clones, 70% to 90% of them detected once, and about 0.63% sits in the top ten. Material for sequencing was peripheral blood. The receptors were sampled from a man in his sixties with COVID-19, enrolled during active disease. CDR3s include the opening cysteine and the closing phenylalanine or tryptophan. Fields, in order: V gene, D gene, J gene, clone size, CDR3 DNA, CDR3 protein. The D gene is left open where the match is weak. Clone size is stated in some rows and not others, as once, few, many or a class when expanded.

TRBV5-6	-	TRBJ1-4	-	TGTGCCAGCAGGCCGGGTCTAAATGGTGAAAAACTGTTTTTT	CASRPGLNGEKLFF
TRBV6-5	TRBD1	TRBJ1-2	-	TGTGCCAGCAAGACGGGACAGGGGGCTGACTATGGCTACACCTTC	CASKTGQGADYGYTF
TRBV5-8	TRBD2	TRBJ2-7	-	TGTGCCAGCAGGAGGGCGGGAGGAACCTACGAGCAGTACTTC	CASRRAGGTYEQYF
TRBV18	-	TRBJ1-3	-	TGTGCCAGCTCACCTAACGACGGAGCTGTTGGAAACACCATATATTTT	CASSPNDGAVGNTIYF
TRBV7-2	-	TRBJ1-1	-	TGTGCCAGCAGCCCCGGGGGTGGGACTGAAGCTTTCTTT	CASSPGGGTEAFF
TRBV7-6	TRBD1	TRBJ2-1	-	TGTGCCAGCAGCTCGACAGGGGGGCCCTACAATGAGCAGTTCTTC	CASSSTGGPYNEQFF
TRBV5-5	-	TRBJ1-3	-	TGTGCCAGCAGCTACTGGACAGACTCTGGAAACACCATATATTTT	CASSYWTDSGNTIYF
TRBV3-1/TRBV3-2	-	TRBJ1-4	-	TGTGCCAGCAGCCAAGATCTTCCCTTGCAGGAAAAACTGTTTTTT	CASSQDLPLQEKLFF
TRBV24-1	TRBD1	TRBJ1-5	-	TGTGCCACCGGGGGACAGGGGGAAAATCAGCCCCAGCATTTT	CATGGQGENQPQHF
TRBV5-4	TRBD2	TRBJ2-3	-	TGTGCCAGCAGCTTGGGGGCGGGAGGAAGCGCAGATACGCAGTATTTT	CASSLGAGGSADTQYF
TRBV11-2	-	TRBJ2-5	-	TGTGCCAGCAGCTTGACAGGTCTAAAAGAGACCCAGTACTTC	CASSLTGLKETQYF
TRBV18	-	TRBJ2-5	-	TGTGCCAGCTCACCACAGCTTGGAGTCGGGGAGACCCAGTACTTC	CASSPQLGVGETQYF
TRBV3-1/TRBV3-2	TRBD1	TRBJ2-1	-	TGTGCCAGCAGCCAAGTCCAGGGGGCTATTGTCTCCTACAATGAGCAGTTCTTC	CASSQVQGAIVSYNEQFF
TRBV29-1	TRBD1	TRBJ2-3	-	TGCAGCGTCCGATCCTACAGGGGAACAGATACGCAGTATTTT	CSVRSYRGTDTQYF
TRBV30	-	TRBJ1-2	-	TGTGCCTGGAGTGTTTTCGGGATGGGTGGCTACACCTTC	CAWSVFGMGGYTF
TRBV27	-	TRBJ2-3	-	TGTGCCAGCAGTTTAGGGGCCTTTGGGGATACGCAGTATTTT	CASSLGAFGDTQYF
TRBV4-3	-	TRBJ1-2	-	TGCGCCAGCAGCCAAGATCAGGGTAACTATGGCTACACCTTC	CASSQDQGNYGYTF
TRBV6-2/TRBV6-3	TRBD2	TRBJ2-7	-	TGTGCCAGCAGCTCCGGGGTAGCGGGAGTCTACGAGCAGTACTTC	CASSSGVAGVYEQYF
TRBV18	-	TRBJ2-7	-	TGTGCCAGCTCACCGCTTAGTACCTACGAGCAGTACTTC	CASSPLSTYEQYF
TRBV12-3/TRBV12-4	TRBD2	TRBJ2-1	-	TGTGCCAGCAGTTTACTCGGGAGGGAACAGTTCTTC	CASSLLGREQFF
TRBV5-5	-	TRBJ2-5	-	TGTGCCAGCAGCCCGACAGTGGAGACCCAGTACTTC	CASSPTVETQYF
TRBV6-4	TRBD1	TRBJ1-6	-	TGTGCCAGCAGTCAGGACAGGGAATATAATTCACCCCTCCACTTT	CASSQDREYNSPLHF
TRBV27	TRBD2	TRBJ2-3	-	TGTGCCAGCAGTTTAAGGACTAGCTCAGATACGCAGTATTTT	CASSLRTSSDTQYF
TRBV6-2/TRBV6-3	TRBD1	TRBJ2-1	-	TGTGCCAGCAGACCTACAGGGGGCAGAGATGAGCAGTTCTTC	CASRPTGGRDEQFF
TRBV5-6	TRBD2	TRBJ2-1	-	TGTGCCAGCAGATCACTAGCGGGAGGTACCTACAATGAGCAGTTCTTC	CASRSLAGGTYNEQFF
TRBV19	-	TRBJ2-3	-	TGTGCCAGTAGTATCGAGCTCCACAGAGATACGCAGTATTTT	CASSIELHRDTQYF
TRBV28	TRBD2	TRBJ2-1	-	TGTGCCAGCAGTTCCCATAGCGGGGAAGCCTACAATGAGCAGTTCTTC	CASSSHSGEAYNEQFF
TRBV6-5	-	TRBJ1-4	once	TGTGCCAGCAGCCCCGATTCCGGAGGGAAACTGTTTTTT	CASSPDSGGKLFF
TRBV6-6	-	TRBJ2-1	-	TGTGCCAGCAGTCCTCAAGGGGGGGTGTGGAATGAGCAGTTCTTC	CASSPQGGVWNEQFF
TRBV3-1/TRBV3-2	TRBD2	TRBJ2-3	-	TGTGCCAGCAGCCAAGACCCTAGCGGGGGGCCCACAGATACGCAGTATTTT	CASSQDPSGGPTDTQYF
TRBV28	-	TRBJ2-3	-	TGTGCCAGCAGTGGCAGGGCCGGGACAGATACGCAGTATTTT	CASSGRAGTDTQYF
TRBV19	-	TRBJ2-1	-	TGTGCCAGTAGTCAGCGGTCTTCGGGGATTGTTGAGCAGTTCTTC	CASSQRSSGIVEQFF
TRBV21-1	-	TRBJ1-5	once	TGTGCCAGCAGCCTTTACAGGGTCAATCAGCCCCAGCATTTT	CASSLYRVNQPQHF
TRBV5-8	TRBD1	TRBJ1-1	-	TGTGCCAGCAGCTTCCGACAGGGGGGAGCTTTCTTT	CASSFRQGGAFF
TRBV7-9	-	TRBJ2-7	-	TGTGCCAGCAGCTTAGGGCGGAGCTCCTACGAGCAGTACTTC	CASSLGRSSYEQYF
TRBV4-2	TRBD2	TRBJ2-1	-	TGTGCCAGCAGCCAAGGTACTTGGCGGGGGGGCGGGGATGAGCAGTTCTTC	CASSQGTWRGGGDEQFF
TRBV7-9	TRBD1	TRBJ1-2	-	TGTGCCAGCAGCGCGGGACAGGGCTATGGCTACACCTTC	CASSAGQGYGYTF
TRBV19	-	TRBJ1-5	-	TGTGCCAGTAGTACAACCCCCTACGCGGTTAGCAATCAGCCCCAGCATTTT	CASSTTPYAVSNQPQHF
TRBV11-3	TRBD1	TRBJ1-1	-	TGTGCCAGCAGCTTAGGTGACAGGGGGGGGACTGAAGCTTTCTTT	CASSLGDRGGTEAFF
TRBV4-1	TRBD1	TRBJ1-5	few	TGCGCCAGCAGCCAAGCTCCATACAGGGGGATCGATCAGCCCCAGCATTTT	CASSQAPYRGIDQPQHF
TRBV11-3	TRBD2	TRBJ2-1	-	TGTGCCAGCAGCTTGACCAGCGGGAAGACATACAATGAGCAGTTCTTC	CASSLTSGKTYNEQFF
TRBV3-1/TRBV3-2	TRBD1	TRBJ1-2	-	TGTGCCAGCAGCCCCCCACTTCGGACAGGCAACTATGGCTACACCTTC	CASSPPLRTGNYGYTF
TRBV12-3/TRBV12-4	-	TRBJ2-2	-	TGTGCCAGTCTAAGGGGGACCGGGGAGCTGTTTTTT	CASLRGTGELFF
TRBV2	TRBD2	TRBJ2-3	-	TGTGCCAGCCAGCGGGAGCGGCTAGATACGCAGTATTTT	CASQRERLDTQYF
TRBV19	TRBD2	TRBJ2-4	-	TGTGCCAGTAGCAGCGGGACCGGGGGGAGAAACATTCAGTACTTC	CASSSGTGGRNIQYF
TRBV19	-	TRBJ1-2	-	TGTGCCAGTAGGTCCGGACATCAGTACTATGGCTACACCTTC	CASRSGHQYYGYTF
TRBV28	-	TRBJ1-5	-	TGTGCCAGCAGCCCCCCAAATCAGCCCCAGCATTTT	CASSPPNQPQHF
TRBV4-2	-	TRBJ2-3	-	TGTGCCAGCAGCCAAGATCCTCCGGGAGCCCCAGATACGCAGTATTTT	CASSQDPPGAPDTQYF
TRBV7-2	TRBD1	TRBJ2-3	-	TGTGCCAGCAGCTTAAAGGACAGGGGTACAGATACGCAGTATTTT	CASSLKDRGTDTQYF
TRBV2	TRBD1	TRBJ1-5	-	TGTGCCAGCAGTGAGGGACAGGGCAATCAGCCCCAGCATTTT	CASSEGQGNQPQHF
TRBV13	TRBD1	TRBJ2-3	-	TGTGCCAGCAGCCCTCGTAATTTACAGGGGGGTACGCAGTATTTT	CASSPRNLQGGTQYF
TRBV7-2	TRBD1	TRBJ1-2	-	TGTGCCAGCAGCGGACAGGGGGACTATGGCTACACCTTC	CASSGQGDYGYTF